This note documents a single T cell receptor (beta chain) sequence. Some clones are missing from TCRdb's copy, which holds only in-frame ones; the method was immunoSEQ multiplex PCR. Of more than 300,000 clones listed, 88% were seen once; the top ten hold more than 1%. The data stem from a study of blood T cell repertoires in COVID-19. Participants, about 18 to 90 years old, spanned around 25 US areas. Participants' reported clinical history set cohort assignment. All recovered Cohort 3 donors got two negative PCRs, got clearance, or saw symptom resolution. This CDR3 comprises 13 residues. The ends lost 4 bases at V and 6 bases at J; junction bases unmatched: 3. The germline CDR1 and CDR2 sequences are LNHDA and SQIVND (reference sequence).

The chain uses TRBV19 and TRBJ2-4; 7 nucleotides match TRBD1. The sample taken for sequencing was PBMCs or T cells enriched from blood (not recorded which). The receptor was isolated from a woman in her late teens or twenties who had recovered from COVID-19. CDR3 sequence (DNA): TGTGCCAGTAGTAGGAACAGGGGAAACATTCAGTACTTC. It codes for CASSRNRGNIQYF.